This T cell receptor (beta chain) emerged from a study of cytomegalovirus exposure and HLA in healthy donors. Broader study findings: According to a subsequent analysis, TCR clusters identified in the first cohort showed a tendency to co-occur across the roughly 130 validation repertoires.

For this clone: Its antigen is still unknown.

The CDR3 is 14 residues long. The germline V and J ends were trimmed by 5 bases and 8 bases, with 18 bases remaining between them. Germline V gene sequence: CDR1 SGHNT, CDR2 YENEEA. Clones were sequenced by immunoSEQ multiplex PCR, and TCRdb holds only the in-frame ones, with some missing. The sample has roughly 330,000 clones; around 87% are singletons. The chain has TRBV11-3 and TRBJ1-1, with D unclear. The sequenced sample was PBMCs. This clonotype originated in a woman aged 25 to 45 in good health and CMV-seropositive. The chain's CDR3 is CASSPSGRSKEAFF. CDR3 coding DNA: TGTGCCAGCAGCCCGTCAGGACGGAGTAAAGAAGCTTTCTTT.